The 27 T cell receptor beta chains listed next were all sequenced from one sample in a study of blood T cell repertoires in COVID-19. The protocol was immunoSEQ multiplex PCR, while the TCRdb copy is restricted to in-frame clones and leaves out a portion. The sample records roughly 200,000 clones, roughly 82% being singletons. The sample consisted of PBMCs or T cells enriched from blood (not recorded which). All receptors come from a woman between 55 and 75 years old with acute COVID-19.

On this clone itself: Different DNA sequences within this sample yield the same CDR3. Here the CDR3 reads CASSGTGGNQPQHF. For the CDR3, the DNA is TGTGCCAGCAGTGGGACAGGGGGCAATCAGCCCCAGCATTTT. This rearrangement joins TRBV2 to TRBJ1-5; 9 positions agree with TRBD1. V trimming: 4 bases; J trimming: 2 bases; junction bases outside the gene matches: 0. Germline loops: CDR1 SNHLY, CDR2 FYNNEI. The CDR3 is made up of 14 amino acids. Supplemented by reference TRBV2 and TRBJ1-5, the full variable domain reads EPEVTQTPSHQVTQMGQEVILRCVPISNHLYFYWYRQILGQKVEFLVSFYNNEISEKSEIFDDQFSVERPDGSNFTLKIRSTKLEDSAMYFCASSGTGGNQPQHFGDGTRLSIL.

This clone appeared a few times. As DNA, the CDR3 is TGTGCCTGGAGTGTGGGAGGGAATTCACCCCTCCACTTT. It yields the protein CAWSVGGNSPLHF. The chain combines TRBV30 with TRBJ1-6; D remains unclear. The CDR3 loop spans 13 amino acids. From germline, CDR1 is GTSNPN and CDR2 SVGIG (reference sequence). V was trimmed by 0 bases and J by 7 bases, leaving 7 bases between them.

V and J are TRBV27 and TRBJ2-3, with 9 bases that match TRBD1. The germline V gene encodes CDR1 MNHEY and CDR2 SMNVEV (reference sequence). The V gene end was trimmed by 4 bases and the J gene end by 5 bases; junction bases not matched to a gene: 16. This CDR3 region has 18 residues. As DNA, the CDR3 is TGTGCCAGCAGTTCCGGGACAGGGAGCTTCACAGATCAAGATACGCAGTATTTT. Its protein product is CASSSGTGSFTDQDTQYF.

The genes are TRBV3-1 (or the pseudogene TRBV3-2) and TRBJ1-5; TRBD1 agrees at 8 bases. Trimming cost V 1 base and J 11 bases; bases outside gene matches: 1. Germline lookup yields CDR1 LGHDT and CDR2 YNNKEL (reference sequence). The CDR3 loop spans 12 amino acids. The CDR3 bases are TGTGCCAGCAGCCAAGGGGGACAGGCCCAGCATTTT. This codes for CASSQGGQAQHF.

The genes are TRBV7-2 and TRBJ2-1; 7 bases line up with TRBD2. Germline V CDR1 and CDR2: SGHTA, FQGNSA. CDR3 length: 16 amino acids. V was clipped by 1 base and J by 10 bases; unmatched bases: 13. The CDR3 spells CASSLGGGRGVKEQFF. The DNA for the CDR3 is TGTGCCAGCAGCTTAGGAGGCGGGAGAGGGGTAAAGGAGCAGTTCTTC. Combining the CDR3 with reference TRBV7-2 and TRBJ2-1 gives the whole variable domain GAGVSQSPSNKVTEKGKDVELRCDPISGHTALYWYRQSLGQGLEFLIYFQGNSAPDKSGLPSDRFSAERTGGSVSTLTIQRTQQEDSAVYLCASSLGGGRGVKEQFFGPGTRLTVL.

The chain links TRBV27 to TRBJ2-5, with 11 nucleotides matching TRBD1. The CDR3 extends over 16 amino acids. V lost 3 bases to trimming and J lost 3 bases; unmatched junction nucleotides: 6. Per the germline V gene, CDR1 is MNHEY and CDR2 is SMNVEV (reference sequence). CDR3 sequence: CASSFLDRGQKETQYF. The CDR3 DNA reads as TGTGCCAGCAGTTTTTTGGACAGGGGGCAGAAAGAGACCCAGTACTTC.

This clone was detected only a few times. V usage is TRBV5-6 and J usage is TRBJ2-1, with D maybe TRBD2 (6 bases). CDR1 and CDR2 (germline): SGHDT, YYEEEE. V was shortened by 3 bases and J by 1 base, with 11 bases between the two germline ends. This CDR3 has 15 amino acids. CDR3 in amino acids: CASSSGTWSYNEQFF. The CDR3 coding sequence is TGTGCCAGCAGCTCAGGGACTTGGTCCTACAATGAGCAGTTCTTC.

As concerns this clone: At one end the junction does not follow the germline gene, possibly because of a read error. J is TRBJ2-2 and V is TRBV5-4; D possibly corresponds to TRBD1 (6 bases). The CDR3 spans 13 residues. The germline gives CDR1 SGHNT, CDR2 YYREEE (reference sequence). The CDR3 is CASRTQGTEELFF. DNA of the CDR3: TGTGCCAGCAGGACCCAGGGGACCGAGGAGCTGTTTTTT.

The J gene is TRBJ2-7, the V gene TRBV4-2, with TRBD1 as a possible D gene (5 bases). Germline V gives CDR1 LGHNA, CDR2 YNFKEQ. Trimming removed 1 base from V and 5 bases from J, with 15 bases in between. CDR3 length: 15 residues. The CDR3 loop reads CASSQGGLQGHEQYF. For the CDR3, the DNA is TGTGCCAGCAGCCAAGGAGGATTGCAGGGCCACGAGCAGTACTTC.

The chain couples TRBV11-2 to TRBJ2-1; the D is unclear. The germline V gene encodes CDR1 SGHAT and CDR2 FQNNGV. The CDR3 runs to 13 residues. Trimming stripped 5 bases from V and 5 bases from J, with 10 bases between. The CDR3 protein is CASSPDLDNEQFF. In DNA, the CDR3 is TGTGCCAGCAGCCCCGACTTGGACAATGAGCAGTTCTTC.

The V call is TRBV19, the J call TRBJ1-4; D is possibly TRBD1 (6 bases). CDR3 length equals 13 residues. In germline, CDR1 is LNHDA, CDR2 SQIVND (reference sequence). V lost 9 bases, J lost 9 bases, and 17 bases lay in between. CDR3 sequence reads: CASSGALTQKLFF. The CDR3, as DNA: TGTGCCAGCTCAGGGGCCCTCACTCAAAAACTGTTTTTT.

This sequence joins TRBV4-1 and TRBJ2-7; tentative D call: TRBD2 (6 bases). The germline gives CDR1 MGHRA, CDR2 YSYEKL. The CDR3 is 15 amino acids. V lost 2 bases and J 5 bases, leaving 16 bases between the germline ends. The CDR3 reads CASSQPREPPDEQYF. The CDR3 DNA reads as TGCGCCAGCAGCCAACCCCGGGAGCCCCCGGACGAGCAGTACTTC.

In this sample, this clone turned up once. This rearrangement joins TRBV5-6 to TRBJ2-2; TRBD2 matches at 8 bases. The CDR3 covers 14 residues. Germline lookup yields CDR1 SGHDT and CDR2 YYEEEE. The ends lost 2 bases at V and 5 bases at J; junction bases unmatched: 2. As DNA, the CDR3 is TGTGCCAGCAGCTTAGCGGGAGATACCGGGGAGCTGTTTTTT. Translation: CASSLAGDTGELFF.

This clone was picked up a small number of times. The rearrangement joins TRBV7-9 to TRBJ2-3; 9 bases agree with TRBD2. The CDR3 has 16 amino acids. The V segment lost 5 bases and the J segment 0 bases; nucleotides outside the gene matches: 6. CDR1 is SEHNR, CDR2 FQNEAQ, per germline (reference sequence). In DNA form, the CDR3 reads TGTGCCAGCAGCGTAGGACTAGCGCCGAGCACAGATACGCAGTATTTT. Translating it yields CASSVGLAPSTDTQYF.

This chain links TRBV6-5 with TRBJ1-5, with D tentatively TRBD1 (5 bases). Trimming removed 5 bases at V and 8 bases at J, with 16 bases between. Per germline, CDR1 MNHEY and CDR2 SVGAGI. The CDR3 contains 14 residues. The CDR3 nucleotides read TGTGCCAGCAGTACCACAGGCCCCCTGGAGCCCCAGCATTTT. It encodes CASSTTGPLEPQHF.

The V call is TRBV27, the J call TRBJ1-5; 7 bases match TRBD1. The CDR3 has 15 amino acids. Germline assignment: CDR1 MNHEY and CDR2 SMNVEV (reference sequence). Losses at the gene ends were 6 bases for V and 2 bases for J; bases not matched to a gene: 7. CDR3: CASSLGQVGNQPQHF. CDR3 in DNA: TGTGCCAGCAGCCTCGGACAGGTCGGCAATCAGCCCCAGCATTTT.

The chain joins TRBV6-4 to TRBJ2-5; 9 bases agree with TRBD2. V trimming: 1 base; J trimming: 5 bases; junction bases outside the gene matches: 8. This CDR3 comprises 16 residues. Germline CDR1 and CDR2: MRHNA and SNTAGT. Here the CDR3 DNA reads TGTGCCAGCAGTGACTGCCGGACTAGCGCTGTTGAGACCCAGTACTTC. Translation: CASSDCRTSAVETQYF.

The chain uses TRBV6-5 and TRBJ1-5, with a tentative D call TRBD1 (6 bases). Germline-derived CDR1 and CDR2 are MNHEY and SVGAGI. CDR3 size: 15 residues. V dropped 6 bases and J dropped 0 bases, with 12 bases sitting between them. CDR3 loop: CASRWTEYSNQPQHF. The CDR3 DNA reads TGTGCCAGCAGATGGACAGAGTATAGCAATCAGCCCCAGCATTTT.

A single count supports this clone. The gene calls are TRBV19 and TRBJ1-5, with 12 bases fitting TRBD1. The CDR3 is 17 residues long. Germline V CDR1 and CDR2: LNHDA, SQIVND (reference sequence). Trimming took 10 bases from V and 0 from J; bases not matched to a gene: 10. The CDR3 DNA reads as TGTGCCACCGGGGGAGGGACAGGGGGCTTTAGCAATCAGCCCCAGCATTTT. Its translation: CATGGGTGGFSNQPQHF. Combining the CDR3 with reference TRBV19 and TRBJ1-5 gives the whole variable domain DGGITQSPKYLFRKEGQNVTLSCEQNLNHDAMYWYRQDPGQGLRLIYYSQIVNDFQKGDIAEGYSVSREKKESFPLTVTSAQKNPTAFYLCATGGGTGGFSNQPQHFGDGTRLSIL.

The CDR3 loop reads CASSATTGVSEAFF. The DNA of the CDR3 is TGTGCCAGCTCAGCGACGACAGGGGTTTCTGAAGCTTTCTTT. This chain uses TRBV18 with TRBJ1-1, with 8 positions matching TRBD1. The J segment lost 6 bases and the V segment lost 5 bases, leaving 8 bases of the junction unmatched. Germline loops: CDR1 KGHSH, CDR2 LQKENI. The CDR3 runs to 14 residues.

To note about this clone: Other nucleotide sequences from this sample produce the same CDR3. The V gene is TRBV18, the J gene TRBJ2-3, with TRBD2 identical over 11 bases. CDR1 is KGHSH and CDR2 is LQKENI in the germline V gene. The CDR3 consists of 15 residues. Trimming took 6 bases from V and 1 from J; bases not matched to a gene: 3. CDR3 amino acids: CASSPGLAGTDTQYF. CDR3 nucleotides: TGTGCCAGCTCGCCGGGACTAGCGGGCACAGATACGCAGTATTTT.

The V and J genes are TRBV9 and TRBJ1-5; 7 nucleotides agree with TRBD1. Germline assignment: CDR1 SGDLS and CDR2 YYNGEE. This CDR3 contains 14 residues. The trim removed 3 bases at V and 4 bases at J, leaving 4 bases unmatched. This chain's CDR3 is CASSGGQPNQPQHF. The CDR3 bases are TGTGCCAGCAGCGGGGGACAGCCAAATCAGCCCCAGCATTTT.

The CDR3 DNA sequence: TGCGCCAGCAGCCATCGGGTGCTCAATCAGCCCCAGCATTTT. It codes for CASSHRVLNQPQHF. V usage is TRBV4-3 and J usage is TRBJ1-5; D not resolved. The CDR3 runs 14 residues. Germline CDR1 reads LGHNA; CDR2 reads YSLEER. V lost 3 bases and J 3 bases, leaving 9 bases between the germline ends.

CDR3 amino acids: CASSVDRVAGYTF. CDR3 bases: TGCGCCAGCAGCGTGGACAGGGTGGCCGGCTACACCTTC. The V gene is TRBV5-1, the J gene TRBJ1-2; the match to TRBD1 covers 8 bases. Losses at the gene ends were 4 bases for V and 8 bases for J; bases not matched to a gene: 7. The CDR3 contains 13 residues. In germline, CDR1 is SGHRS, CDR2 YFSETQ.

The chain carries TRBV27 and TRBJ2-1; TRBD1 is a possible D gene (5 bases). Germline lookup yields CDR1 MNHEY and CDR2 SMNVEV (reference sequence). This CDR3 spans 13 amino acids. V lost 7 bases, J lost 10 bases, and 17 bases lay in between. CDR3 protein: CASIGARRTEQFF. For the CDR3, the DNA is TGTGCCAGCATTGGGGCGCGCAGGACGGAGCAGTTCTTC.

CDR3 nucleotides: TGCAGCGTTGGGGCAGGGGCCGGCTATGGCTACACCTTC. Translation gives CSVGAGAGYGYTF. The chain combines TRBV29-1 with TRBJ1-2, with D maybe TRBD1 (6 bases). CDR3 length: 13 amino acids. CDR1 SQVTM and CDR2 ANQGSEA come from the germline V gene. Trimming removed 4 bases from V and 4 bases from J, with 13 bases in between.

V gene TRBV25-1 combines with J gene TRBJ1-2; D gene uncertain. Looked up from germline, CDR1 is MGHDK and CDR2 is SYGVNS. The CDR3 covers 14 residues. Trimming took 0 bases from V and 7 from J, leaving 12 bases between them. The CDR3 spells CASSEYVGSGGYTF. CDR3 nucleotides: TGTGCCAGCAGTGAATATGTGGGTTCGGGTGGCTACACCTTC.